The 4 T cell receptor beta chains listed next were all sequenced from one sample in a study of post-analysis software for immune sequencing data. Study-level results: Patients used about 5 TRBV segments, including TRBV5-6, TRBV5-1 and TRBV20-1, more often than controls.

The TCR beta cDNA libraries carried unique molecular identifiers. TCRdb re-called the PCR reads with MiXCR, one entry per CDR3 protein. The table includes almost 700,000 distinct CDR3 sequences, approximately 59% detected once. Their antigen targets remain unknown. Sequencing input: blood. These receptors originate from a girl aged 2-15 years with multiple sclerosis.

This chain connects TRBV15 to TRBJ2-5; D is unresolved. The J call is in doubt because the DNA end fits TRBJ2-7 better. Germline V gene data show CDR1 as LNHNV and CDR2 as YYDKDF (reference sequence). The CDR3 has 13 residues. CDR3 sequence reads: CATSRIPLSEQYF. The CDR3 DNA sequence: TGTGCCACCAGCAGAATCCCCTTGTCCGAGCAGTACTTC.

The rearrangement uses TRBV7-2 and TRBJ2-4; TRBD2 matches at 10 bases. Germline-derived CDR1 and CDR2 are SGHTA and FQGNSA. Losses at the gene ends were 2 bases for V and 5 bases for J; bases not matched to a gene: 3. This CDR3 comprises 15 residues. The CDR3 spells CASSLTSGNQNIQYF. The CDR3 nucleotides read TGTGCCAGCAGCTTAACTAGCGGGAATCAAAACATTCAGTACTTC.

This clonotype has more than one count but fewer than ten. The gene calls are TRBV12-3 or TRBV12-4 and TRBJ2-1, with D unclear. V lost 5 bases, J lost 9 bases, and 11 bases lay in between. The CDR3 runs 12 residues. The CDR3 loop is CASSRPPTEQFF. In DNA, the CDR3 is TGTGCCAGCAGTCGCCCGCCCACTGAGCAGTTCTTC.

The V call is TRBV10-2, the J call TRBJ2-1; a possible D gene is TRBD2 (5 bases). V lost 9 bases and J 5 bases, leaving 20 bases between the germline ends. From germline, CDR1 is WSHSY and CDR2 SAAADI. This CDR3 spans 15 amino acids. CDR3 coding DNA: TGCGCCAGTATCCCCGGGGAAGGGCCCCACAATGAGCAGTTCTTC. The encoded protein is CASIPGEGPHNEQFF.